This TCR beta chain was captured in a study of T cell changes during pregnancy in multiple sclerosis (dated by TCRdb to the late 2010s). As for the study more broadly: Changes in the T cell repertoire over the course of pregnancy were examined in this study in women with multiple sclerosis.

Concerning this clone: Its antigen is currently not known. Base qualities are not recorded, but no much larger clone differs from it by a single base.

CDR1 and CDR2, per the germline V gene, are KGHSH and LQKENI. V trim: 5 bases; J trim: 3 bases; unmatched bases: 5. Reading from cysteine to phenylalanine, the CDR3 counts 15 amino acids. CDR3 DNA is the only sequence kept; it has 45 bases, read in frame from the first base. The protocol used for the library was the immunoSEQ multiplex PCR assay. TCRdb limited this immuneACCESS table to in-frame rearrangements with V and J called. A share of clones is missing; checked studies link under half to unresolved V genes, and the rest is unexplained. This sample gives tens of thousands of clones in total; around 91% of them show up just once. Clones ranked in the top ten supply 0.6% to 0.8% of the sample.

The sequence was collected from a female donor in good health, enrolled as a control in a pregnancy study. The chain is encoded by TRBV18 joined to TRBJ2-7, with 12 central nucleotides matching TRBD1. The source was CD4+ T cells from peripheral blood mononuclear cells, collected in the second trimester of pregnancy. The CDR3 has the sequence CASSTGTGGVYEQYF. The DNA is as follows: TGTGCCAGCTCAACCGGGACAGGGGGCGTCTACGAGCAGTACTTC.